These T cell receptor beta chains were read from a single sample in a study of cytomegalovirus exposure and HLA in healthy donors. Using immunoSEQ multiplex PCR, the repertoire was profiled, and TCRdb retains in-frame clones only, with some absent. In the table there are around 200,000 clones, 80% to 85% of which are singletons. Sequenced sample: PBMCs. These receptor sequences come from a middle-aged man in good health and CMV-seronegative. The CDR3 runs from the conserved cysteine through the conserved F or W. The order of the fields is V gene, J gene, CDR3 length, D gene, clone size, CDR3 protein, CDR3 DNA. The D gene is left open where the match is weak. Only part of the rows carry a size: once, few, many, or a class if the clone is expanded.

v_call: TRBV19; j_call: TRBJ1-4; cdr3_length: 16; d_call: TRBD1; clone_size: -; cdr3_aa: CASSMPGGASNEKLFF; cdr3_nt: TGTGCCAGTAGTATGCCAGGGGGAGCTTCTAATGAAAAACTGTTTTTT
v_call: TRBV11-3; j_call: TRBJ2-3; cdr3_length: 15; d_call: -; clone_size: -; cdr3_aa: CASSLGSSPYDTQYF; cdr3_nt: TGTGCCAGCAGCTTAGGTTCCAGTCCGTACGATACGCAGTATTTT
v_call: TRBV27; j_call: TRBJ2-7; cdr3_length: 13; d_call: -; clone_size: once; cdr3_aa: CASSPQAYWEQYF; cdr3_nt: TGTGCCAGCAGTCCGCAAGCGTACTGGGAGCAGTACTTC
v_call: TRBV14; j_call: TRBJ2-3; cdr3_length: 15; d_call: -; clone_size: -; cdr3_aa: CASSQVSRGIGTQYF; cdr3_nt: TGTGCCAGCAGCCAAGTGTCCAGGGGCATCGGTACGCAGTATTTT
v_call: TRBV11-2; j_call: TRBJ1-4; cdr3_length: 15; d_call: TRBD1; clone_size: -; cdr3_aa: CASSSPGQGVEKLFF; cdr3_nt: TGTGCCAGCAGCTCCCCGGGACAGGGAGTTGAAAAACTGTTTTTT
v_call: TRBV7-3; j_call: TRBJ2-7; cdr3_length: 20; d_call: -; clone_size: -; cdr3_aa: CASSLTKLARTGRSSYEQYF; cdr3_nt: TGTGCCAGCAGCTTAACGAAGCTAGCGCGGACTGGTAGAAGCTCCTACGAGCAGTACTTC
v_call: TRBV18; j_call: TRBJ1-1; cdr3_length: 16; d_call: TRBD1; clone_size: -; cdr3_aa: CASSRNDRARNTEAFF; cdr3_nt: TGTGCCAGCTCCCGAAACGACAGGGCGCGGAACACTGAAGCTTTCTTT
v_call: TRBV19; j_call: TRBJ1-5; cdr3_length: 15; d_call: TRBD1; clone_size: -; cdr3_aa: CATRDRPYSNQPQHF; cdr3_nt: TGTGCCACTCGGGACAGGCCCTATAGCAATCAGCCCCAGCATTTT
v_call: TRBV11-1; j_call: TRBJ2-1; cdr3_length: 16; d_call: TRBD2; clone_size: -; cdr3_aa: CASSPLRTSGYNEQFF; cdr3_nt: TGTGCCAGCAGCCCCCTACGGACTAGCGGATACAATGAGCAGTTCTTC
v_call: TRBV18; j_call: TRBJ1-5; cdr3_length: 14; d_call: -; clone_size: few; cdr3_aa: CASSWQNSNQPQHF; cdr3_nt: TGTGCCAGCTCCTGGCAGAATAGCAATCAGCCCCAGCATTTT
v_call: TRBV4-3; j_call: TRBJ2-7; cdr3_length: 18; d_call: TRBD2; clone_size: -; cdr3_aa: CASSQAPGGAGGAYEQYF; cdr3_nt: TGCGCCAGCAGCCAAGCCCCCGGGGGCGCGGGGGGCGCCTACGAGCAGTACTTC
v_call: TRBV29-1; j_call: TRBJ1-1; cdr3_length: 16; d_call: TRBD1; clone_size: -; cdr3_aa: CSSGPLPGQATTEAFF; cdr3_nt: TGCAGCTCAGGGCCCCTACCGGGACAGGCGACGACTGAAGCTTTCTTT
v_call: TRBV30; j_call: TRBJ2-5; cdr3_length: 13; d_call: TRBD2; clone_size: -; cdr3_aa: CGLTSGSGETQYF; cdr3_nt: TGTGGACTGACTAGCGGGAGTGGGGAGACCCAGTACTTC
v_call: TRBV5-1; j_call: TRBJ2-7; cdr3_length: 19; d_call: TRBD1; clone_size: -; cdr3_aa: CASSLTGTVGLHSSYEQYF; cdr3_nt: TGCGCCAGCAGCTTAACCGGGACAGTAGGACTCCACTCGTCCTACGAGCAGTACTTC
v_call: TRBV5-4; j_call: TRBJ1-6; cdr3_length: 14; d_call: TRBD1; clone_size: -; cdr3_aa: CASSSGQGALALHF; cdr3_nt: TGTGCCAGCAGCTCTGGACAGGGGGCTTTAGCCCTCCACTTT
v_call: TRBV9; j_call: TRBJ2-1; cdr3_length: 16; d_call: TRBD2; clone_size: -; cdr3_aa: CASSVGSSGRASEQFF; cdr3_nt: TGTGCCAGCAGCGTAGGTTCTAGCGGGAGGGCCAGTGAGCAGTTCTTC
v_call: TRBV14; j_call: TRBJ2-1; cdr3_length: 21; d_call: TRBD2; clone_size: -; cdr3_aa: CASSQGPATSGGASSYNEQFF; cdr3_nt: TGTGCCAGCAGCCAAGGCCCAGCGACTAGCGGGGGAGCCTCCTCCTACAATGAGCAGTTCTTC
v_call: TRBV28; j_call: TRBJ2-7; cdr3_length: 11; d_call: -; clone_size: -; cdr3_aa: CASSRLNEQYF; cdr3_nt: TGTGCCAGCAGTAGACTCAACGAGCAGTACTTC
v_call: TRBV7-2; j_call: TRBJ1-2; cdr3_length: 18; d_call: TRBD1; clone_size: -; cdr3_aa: CASSRQIGQGGTNYGYTF; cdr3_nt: TGTGCCAGCAGCCGACAAATCGGACAGGGGGGAACCAACTATGGCTACACCTTC
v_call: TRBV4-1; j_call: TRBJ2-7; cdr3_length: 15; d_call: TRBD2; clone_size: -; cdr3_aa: CASSPPGAGVYEQYF; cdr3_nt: TGCGCCAGCAGCCCACCGGGAGCGGGGGTCTACGAGCAGTACTTC
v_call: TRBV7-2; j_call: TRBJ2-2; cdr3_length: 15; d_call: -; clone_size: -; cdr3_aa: CASSRRIGDTGELFF; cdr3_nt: TGTGCCAGCAGCCGAAGAATTGGAGACACCGGGGAGCTGTTTTTT
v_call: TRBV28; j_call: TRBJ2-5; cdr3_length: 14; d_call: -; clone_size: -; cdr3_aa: CASSFVASQETQYF; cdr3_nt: TGTGCCAGCAGTTTCGTAGCGTCCCAAGAGACCCAGTACTTC